The T cell receptor beta chain under discussion was sequenced for a study of blood T cell repertoires in COVID-19. Study-level information: T cells, B-cell-depleted T cells, or PBMCs provided the cDNA or gDNA that served as material.

Per the original data handling: It was from reference gene primer amplification that nucleated cell counts were estimated. Libraries were prepared by immunoSEQ multiplex PCR; TCRdb keeps only in-frame clonotypes and omits some of them. V and J calls and clone size are given by that table; D and trimming were obtained from the DNA. The sample holds 200,000 to 250,000 clones, approximately 87% seen once. This receptor was obtained from a woman in her 70s with active or convalescent COVID-19. The sample comprised peripheral blood.

In DNA, the CDR3 is TGCGCCAGCAGCCTGGGACGGGACTTAGATACGCAGTATTTT. This translates into CASSLGRDLDTQYF. This chain links TRBV5-1 with TRBJ2-3, with D perhaps matching TRBD2 (6 bases). V was pared by 4 bases and J by 5 bases, with 14 bases between. The CDR3 length is 14 residues. Germline CDR1 SGHRS, CDR2 YFSETQ. The whole variable domain, filled in from reference TRBV5-1 and TRBJ2-3, reads KAGVTQTPRYLIKTRGQQVTLSCSPISGHRSVSWYQQTPGQGLQFLFEYFSETQRNKGNFPGRFSGRQFSNSRSEMNVSTLELGDSALYLCASSLGRDLDTQYFGPGTRLTVL.